This entry features one T cell receptor beta chain sequence. CDR3 length equals 18 residues. Looked up from germline, CDR1 is SEHNR and CDR2 is FQNEAQ (reference sequence). The V segment lost 1 base and the J segment 3 bases; nucleotides outside the gene matches: 11. Original processing methods: For nucleated cells, counts were estimated from reference gene primer amplification. The data were produced by immunoSEQ multiplex PCR, yet TCRdb's version contains in-frame clones alone and is incomplete. That table supplies the V and J calls and clone size; D and trimming were determined from the DNA. The sample lists roughly 100,000 clones, approximately 82% seen once, with more than 9% in the top ten. This sample was included in a study of blood T cell repertoires in COVID-19. Study summary: Samples of COVID-19 (acute and convalescent) were obtained from the United States, Italy and Spain. Sources were T cells, B-cell-depleted T cells, or PBMCs; the material itself was cDNA or gDNA.

The sequence was obtained from a man aged 65-85 years with acute or convalescent COVID-19. The sample comprised peripheral blood. V and J are TRBV7-9 and TRBJ1-2, with TRBD1 matching over 10 bases. CDR3 DNA: TGTGCCAGCAGCTTAGGGCGGGACAGGGGCCGGCACCACTATGGCTACACCTTC. Its protein is CASSLGRDRGRHHYGYTF.